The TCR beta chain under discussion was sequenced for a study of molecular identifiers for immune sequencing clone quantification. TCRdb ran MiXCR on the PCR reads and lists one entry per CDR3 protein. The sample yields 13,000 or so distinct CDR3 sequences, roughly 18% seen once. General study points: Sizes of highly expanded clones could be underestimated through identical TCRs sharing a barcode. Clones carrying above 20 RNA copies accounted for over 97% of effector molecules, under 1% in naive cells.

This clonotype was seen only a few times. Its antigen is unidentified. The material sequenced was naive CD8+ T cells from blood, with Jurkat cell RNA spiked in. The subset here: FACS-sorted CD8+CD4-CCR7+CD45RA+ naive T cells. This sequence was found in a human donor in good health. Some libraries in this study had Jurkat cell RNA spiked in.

The CDR3 DNA is TGTGCCAGCACCCTAGGGGTCGGGCCGGACTACAATGAGCAGTTCTTC. Translated: CASTLGVGPDYNEQFF. This sequence joins TRBV7-9 and TRBJ2-1; D might be TRBD1 (5 bases). This CDR3 has 16 residues. Germline CDR1 is SEHNR and CDR2 is FQNEAQ (reference sequence). Between the trimmed V and J ends, which lost 7 bases and 3 bases, there was a span of 19 bases. The complete variable domain, with remaining parts taken from reference TRBV7-9 and TRBJ2-1, reads DTGVSQNPRHKITKRGQNVTFRCDPISEHNRLYWYRQTLGQGPEFLTYFQNEAQLEKSRLLSDRFSAERPKGSFSTLEIQRTEQGDSAMYLCASTLGVGPDYNEQFFGPGTRLTVL.